This T cell receptor beta chain derives from a study of OX40 agonist ivuxolimab in advanced cancers. Study-level findings and limits: Dose levels from 0.1 to 3.0 mg/kg saw CD4+ and CD8+ blood T cells expand clonally by week 6. No antigen was identified for the clonally expanded peripheral T cells.

As to this clone: Its cognate antigen is unknown.

CDR1 is LGHNA and CDR2 is YNFKEQ in the germline V gene. Trimming pared 4 bases from V and 2 bases from J, leaving 13 bases between. The CDR3 runs to 15 residues. Method: immunoSEQ multiplex PCR; TCRdb's copy keeps in-frame clones and lacks some. The sample lists 55,000 to 75,000 clones, more than 75% occurring once. The sample was CD4+ or CD8+ T cells sorted from blood, taken in a trial of the OX40 agonist ivuxolimab. This chain uses TRBV4-2 with TRBJ2-3; maybe TRBD2 (7 bases). The TCR sequence derives from an adult with an advanced solid tumor such as melanoma, head and neck, liver or kidney cancer. CDR3 bases: TGTGCCAGCAGCCCCCGGGGGGCGGACACAGATACGCAGTATTTT. It codes for CASSPRGADTDTQYF.